Listed here are 8 T cell receptor beta chains from one sample, sequenced in a study of cytomegalovirus exposure and HLA in healthy donors. The PCR employed 60 Vbeta primers together with 13 Jbeta primers. The method was immunoSEQ multiplex PCR; TCRdb's version includes in-frame clones alone and lacks a portion of them. The listing records more than 65,000 clones. Sequenced sample: PBMCs. These TCRs come from a man aged 40-49 years in good health and CMV-seronegative.

V usage is TRBV30 and J usage is TRBJ1-1; TRBD1 aligns across 12 bases. This CDR3 is built from 17 residues. Germline loops: CDR1 GTSNPN, CDR2 SVGIG (reference sequence). Unmatched junction bases numbered 11, after V lost 3 bases and J lost 3 bases. DNA for the CDR3: TGTGCCTGGAGCCCCGGGACAGGGGGCGCCCCGGACACTGAAGCTTTCTTT. Encoded protein: CAWSPGTGGAPDTEAFF.

The chain links TRBV16 to TRBJ2-5; maybe TRBD2 (7 bases). From germline, CDR1 is KGHSY and CDR2 FQNENV. The CDR3 is 16 amino acids. Trimming cost V 8 bases and J 1 base, with 20 bases left between them. The CDR3 region has the DNA TGTGCCAGCTCTGCTCGAAACAGGGAGGGCCAAGAGACCCAGTACTTC. Protein: CASSARNREGQETQYF.

The V call is TRBV30, the J call TRBJ2-1, with 8 nucleotides matching TRBD1. V gave up 1 base and J gave up 3 bases; unmatched junction bases: 8. Germline assignment: CDR1 GTSNPN and CDR2 SVGIG (reference sequence). This CDR3 is 16 amino acids long. CDR3 amino acids: CAWSDPTGVVYNEQFF. CDR3 sequence (DNA): TGTGCCTGGAGTGACCCGACAGGGGTGGTCTACAATGAGCAGTTCTTC.

The chain couples TRBV9 to TRBJ1-2; D is perhaps TRBD1 (5 bases). The ends were cut back, 3 bases at V and 7 bases at J, with 19 bases in the middle. The V gene's germline CDR1 is SGDLS and CDR2 YYNGEE. The CDR3 contains 15 residues. CDR3 sequence: CASSAPPGTVRGYTF. The CDR3, as DNA: TGTGCCAGCAGCGCCCCCCCGGGGACTGTACGTGGCTACACCTTC.

J is TRBJ2-7 and V is TRBV7-3, with D maybe TRBD2 (6 bases). Per germline, CDR1 SGHTA and CDR2 FQGTGA. The CDR3 totals 14 residues. V was cut by 5 bases and J by 6 bases, with 17 bases left in between. The CDR3 loop reads CASSIGGSATEQYF. CDR3 sequence (DNA): TGTGCCAGCAGCATCGGGGGATCGGCTACCGAGCAGTACTTC.

The CDR3 DNA sequence: TGTGCCAGCAGTTATTTCGATGAGCAGTTCTTC. Translated, it gives CASSYFDEQFF. J is TRBJ2-1 and V is TRBV6-5; no definite D call. V lost 3 bases and J lost 8, with 5 bases in between. Germline values: CDR1 MNHEY, CDR2 SVGAGI. The CDR3 runs 11 residues.

The chain carries TRBV4-1 and TRBJ1-2; TRBD1 agrees at 7 bases. The CDR3 has 15 amino acids. The V gene end was trimmed by 7 bases and the J gene end by 1 base; junction bases not matched to a gene: 9. In germline, CDR1 is MGHRA, CDR2 YSYEKL. The CDR3 DNA reads as TGCGCCAGCACTCCGGGGGGGACAGTTAACTATGGCTACACCTTC. Amino acids: CASTPGGTVNYGYTF.

V is TRBV9 and J is TRBJ2-2; no firm D call. The CDR3 is made up of 13 amino acids. Germline V gene sequence: CDR1 SGDLS, CDR2 YYNGEE. V lost 0 bases and J 7 bases, leaving 7 bases between the germline ends. The CDR3 loop reads CASSVALGGELFF. The DNA of the CDR3 is TGTGCCAGCAGCGTAGCTCTAGGCGGGGAGCTGTTTTTT.